The entry that follows covers one T cell receptor (beta chain) sequence. It has no known antigen specificity. The sample holds no much larger clone one base away, and base qualities are not on file. In Seattle, one collaborating source enrolled patients while the infection was active and tracked those patients longitudinally over the course of disease. Collaborating institutions collected whole blood in K2EDTA tubes following their own protocols. Collaborator samples were shipped for TCRbeta analysis as frozen whole blood, isolated PBMCs, or DNA extracted from either sample type. This sample is part of a study of blood T cell repertoires in COVID-19 (dated by TCRdb to 2018 to 2020). For the study in its entirety: The collaborator samples originated in the United States, Italy and Spain and spanned the acute and convalescent phases of COVID-19. The material from the prospective study consisted of cDNA or gDNA derived from T cells, B-cell-depleted T cells, or PBMCs. Subjects who had been exposed to COVID-19, were actively infected with it, or had recovered from it provided the deeply sampled blood TCRbeta repertoires that made up the dataset. The repertoires were released in a freely available public database intended as a resource for research on the immune response to SARS-CoV-2. Samples came from the ongoing ImmuneRACE study (first 160 participants) plus 1,254 subjects from 6 global collaborators. Nearly every sample came with metadata listing a de-identified subject ID, COVID-19 status, age in years and sex. Where available, HLA class I and class II types were taken from metadata supplied by the sample provider and were not determined by assay-based typing. Results and caveats for the whole study, not just this receptor: The quantity of clinical and demographic metadata differed by source and by participant and was supplied without curation.

TCRbeta CDR3 regions were amplified from genomic DNA using the immunoSEQ Assay, a bias-controlled multiplex PCR. The original pipeline was this. The number of nucleated cells in each sample was estimated from the amplification of reference gene primers within the assay. To quantify the absolute abundance of each unique TCRbeta CDR3 rearrangement, sequence reads were collapsed and filtered. For each sample, productive Simpson clonality was calculated as the square root of Simpson's diversity index over productive rearrangements. TCRdb carries this immuneACCESS record with in-frame sequences only. Its versions omit some clonotypes, under half of them owing to an unresolved V gene in the studies checked, with the rest unexplained. V, J and clone size reflect that table, while D and trimming were determined from the DNA. The sample includes fewer than 90,000 clones, with about four fifths observed a single time. 6.3% of the sample belongs to the ten largest clones.

Taken from the germline V gene (reference sequence), the CDR1 and CDR2 loops are SEHNR and FQNEAQ. The CDR3, cysteine through phenylalanine, is 16 amino acids long. CDR3 DNA is the only sequence kept; it has 48 bases, read in frame from the first base. Here V drops 7 bases and J drops 1 base, and the junction holds 10 bases not matched to any gene. Sequencing was carried out using peripheral blood. This TCR came from a man in his sixties or seventies with COVID-19, enrolled during active disease. Rearrangement joined TRBV7-9 to TRBJ2-3; the central 8 bases match TRBD1. The sequenced DNA is TGTGCCAGCACTAACTCAGGGGGACAGGGCACAGATACGCAGTATTTT. It encodes CASTNSGGQGTDTQYF.